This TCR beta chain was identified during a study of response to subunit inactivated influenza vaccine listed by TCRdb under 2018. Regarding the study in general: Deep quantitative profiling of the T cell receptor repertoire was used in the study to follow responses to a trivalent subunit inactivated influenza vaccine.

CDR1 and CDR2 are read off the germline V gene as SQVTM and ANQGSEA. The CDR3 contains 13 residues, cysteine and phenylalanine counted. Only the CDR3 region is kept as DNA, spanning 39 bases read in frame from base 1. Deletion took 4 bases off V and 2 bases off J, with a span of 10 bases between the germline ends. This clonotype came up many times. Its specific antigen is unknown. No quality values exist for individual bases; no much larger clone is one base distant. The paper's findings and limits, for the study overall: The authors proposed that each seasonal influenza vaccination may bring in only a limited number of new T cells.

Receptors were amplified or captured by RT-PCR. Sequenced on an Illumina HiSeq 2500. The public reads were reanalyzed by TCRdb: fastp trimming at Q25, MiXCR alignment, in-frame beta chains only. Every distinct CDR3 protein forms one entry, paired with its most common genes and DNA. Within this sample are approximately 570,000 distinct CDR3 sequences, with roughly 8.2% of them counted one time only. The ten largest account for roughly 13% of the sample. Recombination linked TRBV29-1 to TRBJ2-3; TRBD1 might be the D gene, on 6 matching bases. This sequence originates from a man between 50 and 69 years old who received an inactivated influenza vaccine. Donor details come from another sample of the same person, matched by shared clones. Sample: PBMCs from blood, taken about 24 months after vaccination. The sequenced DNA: TGCAGCGTTGTAGGGGGTCCCACAGATACGCAGTATTTT. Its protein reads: CSVVGGPTDTQYF.